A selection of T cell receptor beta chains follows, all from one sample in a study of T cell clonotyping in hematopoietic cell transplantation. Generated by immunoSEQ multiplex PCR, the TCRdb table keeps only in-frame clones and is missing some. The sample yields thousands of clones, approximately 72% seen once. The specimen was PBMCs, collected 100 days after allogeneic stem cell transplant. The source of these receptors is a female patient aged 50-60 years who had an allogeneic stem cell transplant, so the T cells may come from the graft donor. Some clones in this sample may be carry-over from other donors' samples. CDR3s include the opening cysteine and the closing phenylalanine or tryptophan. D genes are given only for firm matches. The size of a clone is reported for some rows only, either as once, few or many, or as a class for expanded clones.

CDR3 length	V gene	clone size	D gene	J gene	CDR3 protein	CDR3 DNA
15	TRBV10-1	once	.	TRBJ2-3	CASSLDNALQDTQYF	TGCGCCAGCAGTCTGGACAATGCCCTTCAAGATACGCAGTATTTT
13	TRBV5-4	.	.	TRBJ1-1	CASSFSRATEAFF	TGTGCCAGCAGCTTCTCCAGGGCGACTGAAGCTTTCTTT
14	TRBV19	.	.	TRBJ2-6	CASLSLSGANVLTF	TGTGCCAGCCTTTCTCTCTCAGGGGCCAACGTCCTGACTTTC
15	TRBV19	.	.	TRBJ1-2	CASSIDWGPNYGYTF	TGTGCCAGTAGTATAGATTGGGGACCGAACTATGGCTACACCTTC
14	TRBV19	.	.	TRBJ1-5	CASSSPGFNQPQHF	TGTGCCAGTAGTAGTCCGGGATTTAATCAGCCCCAGCATTTT
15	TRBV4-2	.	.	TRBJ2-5	CASSTSQQGGETQYF	TGTGCCAGCAGCACATCGCAACAGGGAGGAGAGACCCAGTACTTC
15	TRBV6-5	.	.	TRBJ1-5	CASRPDRTRNQPQHF	TGTGCCAGCAGACCCGACAGGACACGCAATCAGCCCCAGCATTTT
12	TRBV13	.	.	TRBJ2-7	CASKIAVYEQYF	TGTGCCAGCAAGATAGCGGTATACGAGCAGTACTTC
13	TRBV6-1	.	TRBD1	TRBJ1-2	CASRPGQDYGYTF	TGTGCCAGCAGGCCGGGACAGGACTATGGCTACACCTTC
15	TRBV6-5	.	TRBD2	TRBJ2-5	CASTLNAWLAGTQYF	TGTGCCAGCACCCTCAATGCGTGGCTAGCGGGGACCCAGTACTTC
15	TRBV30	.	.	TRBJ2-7	CAWSVSGGRPYEQYF	TGTGCCTGGAGTGTAAGTGGGGGTCGACCCTACGAGCAGTACTTC
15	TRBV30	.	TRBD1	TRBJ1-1	CAWRDRGLVLSEAFF	TGTGCCTGGAGGGACAGGGGATTGGTTTTGTCTGAAGCTTTCTTT
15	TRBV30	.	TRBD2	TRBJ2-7	CAWSEVGGAPYEQYF	TGTGCCTGGAGTGAAGTCGGGGGGGCCCCGTACGAGCAGTACTTC
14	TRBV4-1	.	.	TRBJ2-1	CASSQGLLGNEQFF	TGCGCCAGCAGCCAAGGCCTTTTGGGAAATGAGCAGTTCTTC
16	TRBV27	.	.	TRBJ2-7	CASSRQIATIPLEQYF	TGTGCCAGCAGTCGCCAAATAGCCACAATCCCTCTAGAGCAGTACTTC
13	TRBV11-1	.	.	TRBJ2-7	CASSLDSSYEQYF	TGTGCCAGCAGCTTAGACAGCTCCTACGAGCAGTACTTC
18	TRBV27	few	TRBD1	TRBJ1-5	CASSPGSRDRVSNQPQHF	TGTGCCAGCAGTCCCGGATCCCGGGACAGGGTAAGCAATCAGCCCCAGCATTTT
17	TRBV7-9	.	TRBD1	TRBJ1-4	CASSSSLSGQTNEKLFF	TGTGCCAGCAGCTCCTCCCTCTCGGGACAGACTAATGAAAAACTGTTTTTT
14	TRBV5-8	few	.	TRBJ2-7	CASSVDGGLNEQYF	TGTGCCAGCAGCGTAGACGGAGGTCTAAACGAGCAGTACTTC
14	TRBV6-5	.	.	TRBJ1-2	CASTRTGGAYGYTF	TGTGCCAGTACGAGGACCGGGGGGGCCTATGGCTACACCTTC
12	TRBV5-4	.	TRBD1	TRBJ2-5	CASGQGGETQYF	TGTGCCAGTGGACAGGGGGGGGAGACCCAGTACTTC
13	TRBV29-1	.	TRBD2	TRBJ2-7	CSASALAGSEQYF	TGCAGCGCCTCGGCGCTAGCGGGATCCGAGCAGTACTTC
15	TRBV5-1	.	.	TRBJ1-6	CASSLAWAGVSPLHF	TGCGCCAGCAGCTTGGCCTGGGCAGGGGTCTCACCCCTCCACTTT
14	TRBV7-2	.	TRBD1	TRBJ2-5	CASSFGTGVYTQYF	TGTGCCAGCAGCTTCGGGACAGGGGTGTATACCCAGTACTTC
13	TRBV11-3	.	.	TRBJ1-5	CASSLEENQPQHF	TGTGCCAGCAGCTTAGAGGAGAATCAGCCCCAGCATTTT
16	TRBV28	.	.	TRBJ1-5	CASSSGGVGRAQPQHF	TGTGCCAGCAGTTCCGGGGGGGTGGGGCGTGCTCAGCCCCAGCATTTT